The next 9 T cell receptor beta chains were all read from a single sample in a study of cytomegalovirus exposure and HLA in healthy donors. Here immunoSEQ multiplex PCR was the method, and the copy in TCRdb shows in-frame clones only, minus some. The table records about 220,000 clones, almost 90% of them present only once. Material: PBMCs. The receptor source for this set is a woman between 18 and 29 years old in good health and CMV-seronegative.

The V gene is TRBV7-8, the J gene TRBJ2-3; 8 bases line up with TRBD1. V shed 5 bases, J shed 4 bases, and the junction held 11 bases outside the gene matches. This CDR3 has 16 residues. From germline, CDR1 is SGHVS and CDR2 FQNEAQ. The CDR3 region has the DNA TGTGCCAGCAGCCCCCGGACAGGGTTAAGCCCAGATACGCAGTATTTT. The encoded protein is CASSPRTGLSPDTQYF.

In DNA, the CDR3 is TGTGCCAGCAGCGCGGGTGAAGCTGAGCAGTTCTTC. Translation: CASSAGEAEQFF. The gene calls are TRBV9 and TRBJ2-1; unclear D gene. Trimming pared 3 bases from V and 9 bases from J, leaving 10 bases between. CDR3 length: 12 residues. Germline V CDR1 and CDR2: SGDLS, YYNGEE. The entire variable domain, with the rest obtained from reference TRBV9 and TRBJ2-1, is as follows: DSGVTQTPKHLITATGQRVTLRCSPRSGDLSVYWYQQSLDQGLQFLIQYYNGEERAKGNILERFSAQQFPDLHSELNLSSLELGDSALYFCASSAGEAEQFFGPGTRLTVL.

The chain is built from TRBV5-5 and TRBJ1-1; TRBD1 agrees at 9 bases. Germline lookup yields CDR1 SGHKS and CDR2 YYEKEE (reference sequence). J lost 5 bases, V lost 0 bases, and 8 bases had no gene match. The CDR3 runs 16 residues. DNA of the CDR3: TGTGCCAGCAGCTTGGATTTACAGGGGGCATGGACTGAAGCTTTCTTT. Its protein product is CASSLDLQGAWTEAFF. Using reference TRBV5-5 and TRBJ1-1 for the parts outside the CDR3, the full variable domain is DAGVTQSPTHLIKTRGQQVTLRCSPISGHKSVSWYQQVLGQGPQFIFQYYEKEERGRGNFPDRFSARQFPNYSSELNVNALLLGDSALYLCASSLDLQGAWTEAFFGQGTRLTVV.

The rearrangement joins TRBV4-3 to TRBJ1-2; 9 bases match TRBD1. Germline-derived CDR1 and CDR2 are LGHNA and YSLEER. This CDR3 contains 18 residues. The ends lost 0 bases at V and 5 bases at J; junction bases unmatched: 13. The CDR3 coding sequence is TGCGCCAGCAGCCAAGATCTCCCCCCCACCGACAGGGGGTATGGCTACACCTTC. Translating it yields CASSQDLPPTDRGYGYTF.

The chain uses TRBV11-2 and TRBJ2-1; no reliable D call. Germline assignment: CDR1 SGHAT and CDR2 FQNNGV. The CDR3 consists of 14 residues. Between the trimmed V and J ends, which lost 1 base and 3 bases, there was a span of 7 bases. In nucleotides, the CDR3 is TGTGCCAGCAGCTTAGCTGCAGTCTACAATGAGCAGTTCTTC. Its protein product is CASSLAAVYNEQFF.

The chain links TRBV2 to TRBJ2-3, with 10 bases matching TRBD2. Trimming at V came to 6 bases and at J to 4 bases, leaving 7 bases not matched to a gene. The germline V gene has CDR1 SNHLY and CDR2 FYNNEI. The CDR3 has 15 residues. The CDR3 DNA sequence: TGTGCCAGCAGCCCTCTAGCGGGAGTATCAGATACGCAGTATTTT. It encodes CASSPLAGVSDTQYF.

DNA of the CDR3: TGTGCCAGTAGTACCCGACAGGCCACTGAAGCTTTCTTT. Its protein product is CASSTRQATEAFF. The chain employs TRBV19 and TRBJ1-1; maybe TRBD1 (6 bases). The CDR3 contains 13 residues. Germline V lookup: CDR1 LNHDA, CDR2 SQIVND (reference sequence). Trimming removed 4 bases from V and 4 bases from J, with 10 bases in between.

The V and J genes are TRBV5-3 and TRBJ2-7; 7 bases align to TRBD2. TRBV5-3 belongs to the ORF category, with a function that is uncertain. The V and J ends lost 0 bases and 2 bases, in that order; junction bases with no gene match: 8. The CDR3 is 16 residues long. The CDR3 DNA sequence: TGTGCCAGAAGCTTGGAGGTAGTTGCGGGGGCCTACGAGCAGTACTTC. Its translation: CARSLEVVAGAYEQYF.

The chain recombines TRBV2 with TRBJ2-3; TRBD2 agrees at 12 bases. V lost 6 bases, J lost 3 bases, and 4 bases stayed unmatched. Germline V gives CDR1 SNHLY, CDR2 FYNNEI. The CDR3 is made up of 15 amino acids. CDR3 in amino acids: CASRTTSGRTDTQYF. CDR3 bases: TGTGCCAGCAGGACGACTAGCGGGAGAACAGATACGCAGTATTTT.